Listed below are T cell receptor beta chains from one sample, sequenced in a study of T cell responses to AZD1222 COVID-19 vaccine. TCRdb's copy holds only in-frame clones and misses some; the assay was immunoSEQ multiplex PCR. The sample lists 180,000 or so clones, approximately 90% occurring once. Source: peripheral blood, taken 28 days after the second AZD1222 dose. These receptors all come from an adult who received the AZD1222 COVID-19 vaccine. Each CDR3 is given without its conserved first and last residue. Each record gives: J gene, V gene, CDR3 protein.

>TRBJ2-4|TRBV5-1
ASSLRLAGVSAKNIQY
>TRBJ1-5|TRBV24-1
ATSEVQDNQSQPQH
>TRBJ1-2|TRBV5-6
ASSLGAANYGYT
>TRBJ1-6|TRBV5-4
ASTRGTGTESPLH
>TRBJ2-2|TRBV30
ASRDSGVRELF
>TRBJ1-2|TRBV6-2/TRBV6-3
ASSYFDRNYGYT
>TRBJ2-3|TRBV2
ASSELGGPDTQY
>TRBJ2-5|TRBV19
ASSIVGLGQGTETQY
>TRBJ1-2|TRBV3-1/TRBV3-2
ASSQGQGRSSGYT
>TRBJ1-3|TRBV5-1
ASSLEGRGNTIY
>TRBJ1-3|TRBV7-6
ASSSSEDLVRNTIY
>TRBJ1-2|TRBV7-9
ASSSVFDRSNYGYT
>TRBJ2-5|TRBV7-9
ASSLAGDPETQY
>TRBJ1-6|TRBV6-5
ASDRRQGYNSPLH
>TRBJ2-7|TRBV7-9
ASSSPGQGKYGYEQY
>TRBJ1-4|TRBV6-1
ASSARLVATNEKLF
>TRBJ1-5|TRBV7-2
ASSLGRVDNQPQH
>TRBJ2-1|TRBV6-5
ASSYERGGLVEQF
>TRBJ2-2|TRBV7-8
ASSSTHLAGSTGELF
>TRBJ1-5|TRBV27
ASSLDRPGRQPQH
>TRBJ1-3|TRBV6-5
ASRGPGYPGNTIY
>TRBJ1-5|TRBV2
ASKTGNLGNQPQH
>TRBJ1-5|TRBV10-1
ASRDHGKSNTGGYQPQH
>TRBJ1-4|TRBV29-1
SAPDPSEKLF
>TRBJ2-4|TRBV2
ASTRNSKNIQY
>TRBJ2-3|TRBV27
ATRRTVSGTDTQY
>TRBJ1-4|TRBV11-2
ASSSTGGLGEKLF
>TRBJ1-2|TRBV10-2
ASSDPRDGRTSYGYT
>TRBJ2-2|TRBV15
ATSRDPESGELF
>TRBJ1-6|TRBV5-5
ASSLDRGTAKLLSGTLH
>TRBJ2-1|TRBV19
ASTLSPGQGGLGDRF
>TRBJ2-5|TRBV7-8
ASRIIGRGLIGETQY
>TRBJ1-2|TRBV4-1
ASSQEGLGGTYGYT
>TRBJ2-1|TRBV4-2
ASSQEIGGGYNEQF
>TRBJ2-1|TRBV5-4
ASSLGGGRRNEQF
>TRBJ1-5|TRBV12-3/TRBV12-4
ASSLANQPQH
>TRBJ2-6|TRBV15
ATTSGVTNVLT
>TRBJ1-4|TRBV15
ATSSRDRLATNEKLF
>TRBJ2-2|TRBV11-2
ASRRLAGTGELF
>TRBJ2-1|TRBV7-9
ASSDRGSYNEQF
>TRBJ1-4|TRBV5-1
ASSLAGQGGEKLF
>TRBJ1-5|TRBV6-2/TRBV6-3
ASSYSMAFLGGPAQH
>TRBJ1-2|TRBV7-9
ASSHGQGVDGYT
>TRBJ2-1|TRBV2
ASSDWLQRGEQF
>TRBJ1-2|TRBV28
ASSGALNYGYT
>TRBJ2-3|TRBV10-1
ASPSPAGGTDTQY
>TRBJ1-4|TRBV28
ASTTGSVGEKLF
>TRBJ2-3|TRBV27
ASSFRLAGAADTQY
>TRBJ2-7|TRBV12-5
ASGPGLDYEQY
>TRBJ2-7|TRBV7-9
ASSFLSYEQY
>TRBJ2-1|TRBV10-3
AISERSSSYNEQF
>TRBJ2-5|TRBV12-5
ASGPLSGPREETQY
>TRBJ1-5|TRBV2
ASSELTGLQPQH
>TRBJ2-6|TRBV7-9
ASSSYGTDGSGANVLT